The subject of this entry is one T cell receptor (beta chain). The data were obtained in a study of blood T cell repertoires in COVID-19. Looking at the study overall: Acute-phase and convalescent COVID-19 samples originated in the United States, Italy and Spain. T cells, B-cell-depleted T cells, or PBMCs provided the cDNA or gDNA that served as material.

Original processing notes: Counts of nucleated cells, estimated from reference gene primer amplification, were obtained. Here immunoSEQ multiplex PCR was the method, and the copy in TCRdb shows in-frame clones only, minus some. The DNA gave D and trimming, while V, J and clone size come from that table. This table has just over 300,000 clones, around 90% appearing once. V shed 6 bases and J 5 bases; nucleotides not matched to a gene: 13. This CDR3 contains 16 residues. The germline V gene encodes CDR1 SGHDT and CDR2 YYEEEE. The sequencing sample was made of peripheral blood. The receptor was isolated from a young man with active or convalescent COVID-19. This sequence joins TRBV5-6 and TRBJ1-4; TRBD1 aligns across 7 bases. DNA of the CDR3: TGTGCCAGCAAACAGAGGGGGGCCAGGGGGAATGAAAAACTGTTTTTT. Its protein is CASKQRGARGNEKLFF.